This TCR beta chain was recovered during a study of blood T cell repertoires in COVID-19. At the level of the study: COVID-19 samples from acute and convalescent phases originated in the United States, Italy and Spain.

The protocol was immunoSEQ multiplex PCR, while the TCRdb copy is restricted to in-frame clones and leaves out a portion. The table records roughly 100,000 clones, more than 75% of them present only once. The V gene's germline CDR1 is ENHRY and CDR2 SYGVKD. This CDR3 has 14 amino acids. V lost 2 bases and J lost 2, with 10 bases in between. Sequencing was carried out using peripheral blood. The receptor was isolated from a man aged 60 to 75 with active or convalescent COVID-19. This chain connects TRBV10-3 to TRBJ2-7; D possibly corresponds to TRBD1 (6 bases). In DNA, the CDR3 is TGTGCCATCAGTGAGCGGCAGGGGCCCTACGAGCAGTACTTC. It yields the protein CAISERQGPYEQYF.